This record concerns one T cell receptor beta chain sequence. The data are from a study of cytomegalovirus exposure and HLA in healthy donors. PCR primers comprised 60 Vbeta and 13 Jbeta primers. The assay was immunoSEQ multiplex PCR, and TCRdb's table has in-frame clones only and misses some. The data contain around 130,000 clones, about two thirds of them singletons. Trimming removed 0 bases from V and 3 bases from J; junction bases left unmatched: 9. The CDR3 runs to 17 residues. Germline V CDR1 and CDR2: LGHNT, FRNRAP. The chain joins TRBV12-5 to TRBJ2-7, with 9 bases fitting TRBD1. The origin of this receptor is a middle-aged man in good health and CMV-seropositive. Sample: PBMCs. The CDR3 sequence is CASGLVPGQGRVYEQYF. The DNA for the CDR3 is TGTGCTAGTGGTTTGGTCCCAGGACAGGGGCGCGTCTACGAGCAGTACTTC.